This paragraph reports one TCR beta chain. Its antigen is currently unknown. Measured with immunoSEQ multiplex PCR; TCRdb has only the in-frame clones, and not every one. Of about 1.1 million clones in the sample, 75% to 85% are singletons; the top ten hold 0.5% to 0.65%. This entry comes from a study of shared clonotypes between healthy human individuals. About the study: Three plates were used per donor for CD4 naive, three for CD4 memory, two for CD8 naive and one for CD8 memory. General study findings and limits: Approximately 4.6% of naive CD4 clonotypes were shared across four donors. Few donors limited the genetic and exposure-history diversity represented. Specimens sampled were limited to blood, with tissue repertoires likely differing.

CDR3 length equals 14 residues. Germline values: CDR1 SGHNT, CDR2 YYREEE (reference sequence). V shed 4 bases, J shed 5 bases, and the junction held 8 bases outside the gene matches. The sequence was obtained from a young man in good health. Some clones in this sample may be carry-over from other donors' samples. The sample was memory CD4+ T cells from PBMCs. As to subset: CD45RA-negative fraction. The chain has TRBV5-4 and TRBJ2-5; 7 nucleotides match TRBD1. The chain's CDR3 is CASSDQTGSETQYF. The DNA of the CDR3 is TGTGCCAGCAGCGACCAGACAGGGTCCGAGACCCAGTACTTC.